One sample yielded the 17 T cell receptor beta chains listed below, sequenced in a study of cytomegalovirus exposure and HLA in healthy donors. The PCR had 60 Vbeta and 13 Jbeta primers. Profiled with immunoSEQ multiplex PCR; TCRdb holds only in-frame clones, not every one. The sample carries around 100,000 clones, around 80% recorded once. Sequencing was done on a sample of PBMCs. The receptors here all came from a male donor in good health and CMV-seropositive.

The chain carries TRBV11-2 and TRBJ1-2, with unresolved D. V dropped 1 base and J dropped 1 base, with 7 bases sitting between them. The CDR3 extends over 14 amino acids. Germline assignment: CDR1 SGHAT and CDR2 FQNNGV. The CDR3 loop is CASSLVGDNYGYTF. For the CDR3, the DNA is TGTGCCAGCAGCTTAGTCGGAGATAACTATGGCTACACCTTC.

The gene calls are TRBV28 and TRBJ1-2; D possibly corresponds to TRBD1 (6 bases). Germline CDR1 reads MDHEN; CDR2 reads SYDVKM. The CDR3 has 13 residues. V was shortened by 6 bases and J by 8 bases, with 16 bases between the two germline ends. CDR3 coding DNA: TGTGCCAGCAGGGAACAGGGCTCTCGCGGCTACACCTTC. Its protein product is CASREQGSRGYTF.

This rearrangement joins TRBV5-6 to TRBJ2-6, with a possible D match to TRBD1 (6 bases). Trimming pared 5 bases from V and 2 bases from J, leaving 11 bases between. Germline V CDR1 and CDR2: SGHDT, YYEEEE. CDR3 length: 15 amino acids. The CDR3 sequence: CASRGAGAGANVLTF. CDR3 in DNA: TGTGCCAGCAGGGGGGCGGGTGCTGGGGCCAACGTCCTGACTTTC.

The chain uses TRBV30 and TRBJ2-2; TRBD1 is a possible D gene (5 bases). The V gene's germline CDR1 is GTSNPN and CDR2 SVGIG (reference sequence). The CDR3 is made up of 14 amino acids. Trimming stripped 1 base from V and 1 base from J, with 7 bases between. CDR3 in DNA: TGTGCCTGGAGTGGTCAGGGGAACACCGGGGAGCTGTTTTTT. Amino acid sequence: CAWSGQGNTGELFF.

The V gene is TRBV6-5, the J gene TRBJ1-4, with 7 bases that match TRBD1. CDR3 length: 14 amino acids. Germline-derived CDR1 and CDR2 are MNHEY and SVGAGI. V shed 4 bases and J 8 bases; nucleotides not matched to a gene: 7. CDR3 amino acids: CASSFRGRREKLFF. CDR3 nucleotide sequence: TGTGCCAGCAGTTTTAGGGGGCGTAGGGAAAAACTGTTTTTT.

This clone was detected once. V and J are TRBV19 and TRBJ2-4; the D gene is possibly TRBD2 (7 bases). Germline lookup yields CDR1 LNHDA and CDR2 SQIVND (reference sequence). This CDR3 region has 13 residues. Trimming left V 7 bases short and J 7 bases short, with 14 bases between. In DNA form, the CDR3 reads TGTGCCAGTACCTGGACGGGGGGCAACATTCAGTACTTC. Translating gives CASTWTGGNIQYF.

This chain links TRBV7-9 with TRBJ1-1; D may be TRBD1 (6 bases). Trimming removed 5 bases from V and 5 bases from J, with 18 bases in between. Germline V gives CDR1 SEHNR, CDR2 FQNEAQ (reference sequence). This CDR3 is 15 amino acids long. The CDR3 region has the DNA TGTGCCAGCAGCCTGCTAGGAGGGGGGGGAACTGAAGCTTTCTTT. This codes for CASSLLGGGGTEAFF.

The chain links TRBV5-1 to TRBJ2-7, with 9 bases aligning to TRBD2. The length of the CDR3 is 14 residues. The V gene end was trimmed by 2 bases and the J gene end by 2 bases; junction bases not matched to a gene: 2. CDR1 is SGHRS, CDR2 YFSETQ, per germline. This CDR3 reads CASSFASGTYEQYF. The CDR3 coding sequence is TGCGCCAGCAGCTTCGCTAGCGGGACCTACGAGCAGTACTTC.

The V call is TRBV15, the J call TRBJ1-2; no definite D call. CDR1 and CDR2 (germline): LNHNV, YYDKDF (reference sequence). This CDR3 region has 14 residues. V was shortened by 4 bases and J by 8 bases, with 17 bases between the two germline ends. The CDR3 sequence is CATSTREGIQGYTF. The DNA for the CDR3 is TGTGCCACCAGCACTCGGGAGGGAATACAGGGCTACACCTTC.

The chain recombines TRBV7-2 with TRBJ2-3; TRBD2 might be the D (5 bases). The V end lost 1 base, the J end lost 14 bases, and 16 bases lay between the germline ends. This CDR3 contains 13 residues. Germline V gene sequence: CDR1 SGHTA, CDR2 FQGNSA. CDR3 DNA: TGTGCCAGCAGCTTAGTTGGATTGTCGGGAAGGTATTTT. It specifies CASSLVGLSGRYF.

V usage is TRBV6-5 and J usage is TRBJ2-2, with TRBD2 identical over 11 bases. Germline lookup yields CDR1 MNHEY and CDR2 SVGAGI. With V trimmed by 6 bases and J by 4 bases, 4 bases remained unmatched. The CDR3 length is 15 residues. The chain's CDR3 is CASRTSGSGTGELFF. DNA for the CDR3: TGTGCCAGCAGAACTAGCGGGAGCGGCACCGGGGAGCTGTTTTTT.

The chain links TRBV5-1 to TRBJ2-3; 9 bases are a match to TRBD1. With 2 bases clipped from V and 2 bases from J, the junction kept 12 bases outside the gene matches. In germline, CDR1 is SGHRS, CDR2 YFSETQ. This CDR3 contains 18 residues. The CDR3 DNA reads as TGCGCCAGCAGCTTCACAGGGGGCGCCCGAATTATCACAGATACGCAGTATTTT. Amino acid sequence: CASSFTGGARIITDTQYF.

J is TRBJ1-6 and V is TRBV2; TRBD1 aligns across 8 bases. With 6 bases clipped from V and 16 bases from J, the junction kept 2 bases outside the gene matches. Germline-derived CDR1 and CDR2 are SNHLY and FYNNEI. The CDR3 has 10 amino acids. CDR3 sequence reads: CASSRDRLHF. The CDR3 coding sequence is TGTGCCAGCAGCCGGGACAGGCTCCACTTT.

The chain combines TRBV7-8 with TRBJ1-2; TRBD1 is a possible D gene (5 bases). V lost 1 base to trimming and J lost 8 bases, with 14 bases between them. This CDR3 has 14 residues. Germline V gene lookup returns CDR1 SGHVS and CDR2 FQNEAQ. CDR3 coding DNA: TGTGCCAGCAGCTTAGGGGGAGGGGCCGGCGGCTACACCTTC. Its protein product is CASSLGGGAGGYTF.

The CDR3 nucleotides are TGCGCCAGCAGCCAAGGGCGGATTGGCTACGAGCAGTACTTC. Its protein product is CASSQGRIGYEQYF. The rearrangement joins TRBV4-1 to TRBJ2-7, with no clear D. CDR1 and CDR2 (germline): MGHRA, YSYEKL. This CDR3 region has 14 residues. The V end lost 1 base, the J end lost 3 bases, and 10 bases lay between the germline ends.

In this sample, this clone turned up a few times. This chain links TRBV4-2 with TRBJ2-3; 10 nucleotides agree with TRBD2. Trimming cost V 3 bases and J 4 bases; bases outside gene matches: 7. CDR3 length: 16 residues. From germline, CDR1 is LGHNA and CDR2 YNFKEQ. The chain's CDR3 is CASSQNQLAGSDTQYF. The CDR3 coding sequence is TGTGCCAGCAGCCAGAACCAACTAGCGGGATCAGATACGCAGTATTTT.

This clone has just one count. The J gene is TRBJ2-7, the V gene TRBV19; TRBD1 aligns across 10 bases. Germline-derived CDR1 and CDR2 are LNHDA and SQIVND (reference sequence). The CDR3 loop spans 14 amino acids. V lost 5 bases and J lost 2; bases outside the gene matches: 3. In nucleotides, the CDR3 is TGTGCCAGTAGTTCGGGGACAGGGGCCTACGAGCAGTACTTC. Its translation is CASSSGTGAYEQYF.